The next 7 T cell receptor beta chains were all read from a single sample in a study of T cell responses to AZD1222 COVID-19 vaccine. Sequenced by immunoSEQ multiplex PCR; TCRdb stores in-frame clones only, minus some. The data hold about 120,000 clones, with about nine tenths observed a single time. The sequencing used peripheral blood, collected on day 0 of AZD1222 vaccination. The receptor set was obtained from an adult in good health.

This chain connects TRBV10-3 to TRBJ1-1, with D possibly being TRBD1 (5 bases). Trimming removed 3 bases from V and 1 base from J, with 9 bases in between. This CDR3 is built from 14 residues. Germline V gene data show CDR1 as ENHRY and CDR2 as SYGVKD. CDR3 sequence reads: CAISDQTGNTEAFF. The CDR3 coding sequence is TGTGCCATCAGTGACCAAACAGGGAACACTGAAGCTTTCTTT.

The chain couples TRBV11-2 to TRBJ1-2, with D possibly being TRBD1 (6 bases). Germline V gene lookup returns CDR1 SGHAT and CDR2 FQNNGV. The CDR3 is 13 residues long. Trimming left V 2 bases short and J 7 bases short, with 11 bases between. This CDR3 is CASSLLRDTGYTF. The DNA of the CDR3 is TGTGCCAGCAGCTTACTCCGGGACACTGGCTACACCTTC.

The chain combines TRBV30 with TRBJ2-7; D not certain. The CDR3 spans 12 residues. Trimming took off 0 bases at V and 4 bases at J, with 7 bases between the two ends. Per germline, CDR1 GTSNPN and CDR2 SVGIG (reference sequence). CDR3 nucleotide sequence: TGTGCCTGGAGTGTACCTGGGTACGAGCAGTACTTC. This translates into CAWSVPGYEQYF.

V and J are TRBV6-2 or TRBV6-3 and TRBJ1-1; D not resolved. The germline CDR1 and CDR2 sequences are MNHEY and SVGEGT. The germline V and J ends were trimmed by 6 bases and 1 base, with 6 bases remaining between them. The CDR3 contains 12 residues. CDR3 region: CASSDPNTEAFF. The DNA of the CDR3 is TGTGCCAGCAGCGATCCGAACACTGAAGCTTTCTTT.

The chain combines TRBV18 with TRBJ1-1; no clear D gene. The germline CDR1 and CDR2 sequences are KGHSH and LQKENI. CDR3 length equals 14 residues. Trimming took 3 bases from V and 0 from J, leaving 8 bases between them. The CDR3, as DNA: TGTGCCAGCTCACCGCCAAGCATGAACACTGAAGCTTTCTTT. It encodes CASSPPSMNTEAFF.

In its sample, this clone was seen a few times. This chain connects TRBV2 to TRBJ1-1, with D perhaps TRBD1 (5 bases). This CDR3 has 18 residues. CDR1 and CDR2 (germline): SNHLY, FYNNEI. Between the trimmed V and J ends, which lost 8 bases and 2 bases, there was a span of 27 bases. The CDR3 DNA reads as TGTGCCAGCCGAATAATGGCAGGGAAGGTTAAGGTTAACACTGAAGCTTTCTTT. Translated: CASRIMAGKVKVNTEAFF.

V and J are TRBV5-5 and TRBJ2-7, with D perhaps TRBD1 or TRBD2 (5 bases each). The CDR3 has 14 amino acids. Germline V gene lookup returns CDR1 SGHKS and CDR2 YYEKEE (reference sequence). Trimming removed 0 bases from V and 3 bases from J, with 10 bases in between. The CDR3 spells CASSLAVGDYEQYF. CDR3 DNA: TGTGCCAGCAGCTTGGCCGTGGGGGACTACGAGCAGTACTTC.